This TCR beta chain was recovered during a study of response to subunit inactivated influenza vaccine. Study-level points and caveats: Seasonal influenza vaccination, on each occasion, was suggested by the authors to recruit few new T cells.

TCRdb reprocessed the RT-PCR reads with MiXCR, giving one entry per CDR3 protein. The table shows 550,000 to 600,000 distinct CDR3 sequences, with about 10% occurring only once. The CDR3 sequence is 11 residues long. Between the trimmed V and J ends, which lost 2 bases and 13 bases, there was a span of 10 bases. Germline CDR1 SGHRS, CDR2 YFSETQ. Comments on this clonotype: The antigen remains undetermined.

The chain couples TRBV5-1 to TRBJ2-1; D remains ambiguous. Sequenced material: PBMCs from blood, taken on the day of vaccination. This clonotype was sampled from a man aged 50 or older who received an inactivated influenza vaccine. In DNA form, the CDR3 reads TGCGCCAGCAGCTTTTCTGGCCTACAGTTCTTC. This codes for CASSFSGLQFF.